This T cell receptor beta chain derives from a study of early stage breast cancer tumors. Study as a whole: Invasive lobular carcinomas made up about 35% of the 12 ER+/PR+/HER2- tumors. Samples were sequenced at about 10-fold average coverage.

Produced via immunoSEQ multiplex PCR; TCRdb's table is partial and in-frame only. The repertoire consists of 40,000 to 60,000 clones, with just under 80% occurring once and the leading ten covering 3% to 3.5%. CDR3 length: 14 residues. Germline values: CDR1 SGHKS, CDR2 YYEKEE (reference sequence). V shed 3 bases and J shed 2 bases, with 9 bases lying between them. This clonotype was sampled from a person aged 35 to 50 with breast cancer. The sample comprised blood. The chain is built from TRBV5-5 and TRBJ1-3, with a tentative D call TRBD1 (6 bases). The CDR3 loop is CASSSQGPGNTIYF. DNA of the CDR3: TGTGCCAGCAGCTCACAGGGCCCTGGAAACACCATATATTTT. The whole variable domain, filled in from reference TRBV5-5 and TRBJ1-3, reads DAGVTQSPTHLIKTRGQQVTLRCSPISGHKSVSWYQQVLGQGPQFIFQYYEKEERGRGNFPDRFSARQFPNYSSELNVNALLLGDSALYLCASSSQGPGNTIYFGEGSWLTVV.